This entry lists 18 T cell receptor beta chains sequenced from one sample in a study of Graves' ophthalmopathy and Graves' hyperthyroidism. Investigators amplified TCR beta CDR3 regions from RNA transcripts. After a first-round RT-PCR with HTBI primers, a second-round multiplex PCR was run. TCRdb redid the calling of the multiplex PCR reads with MiXCR, one entry per CDR3 protein. This sample yields 400,000 to 450,000 distinct CDR3 sequences, of which more than 20% are seen a single time; around 3.2% belongs to the top ten. Material: peripheral blood. These TCRs come from a woman younger than 30 with stable Graves' hyperthyroidism.

This clonotype appeared many times. The V gene is TRBV7-8, the J gene TRBJ1-5, with TRBD1 matching over 7 bases. The CDR3 length is 17 residues. CDR1 is SGHVS, CDR2 FQNEAQ, per germline. With 3 bases clipped from V and 0 bases from J, the junction kept 8 bases outside the gene matches. CDR3 region: CASSLERDRYSNQPQHF. The CDR3 DNA reads as TGTGCCAGCAGCTTGGAAAGGGACAGATATAGCAATCAGCCCCAGCATTTT. The whole variable domain, remainder taken from reference TRBV7-8 and TRBJ1-5, is GAGVSQSPRYKVAKRGQDVALRCDPISGHVSLFWYQQALGQGPEFLTYFQNEAQLDKSGLPSDRFFAERPEGSVSTLKIQRTQQEDSAVYLCASSLERDRYSNQPQHFGDGTRLSIL.

This clonotype was observed at least ten times. The chain carries TRBV12-3 or TRBV12-4 and TRBJ1-1; 7 bases line up with TRBD1. CDR3 length: 15 amino acids. V trimming: 6 bases; J trimming: 1 base; junction bases outside the gene matches: 8. This CDR3 is CASSQRSGGNTEAFF. The CDR3 DNA reads TGTGCCAGCAGCCAAAGGTCAGGGGGGAACACTGAAGCTTTCTTT.

This clonotype was recorded at least ten times. CDR3 loop: CASSEGASGRDEQYF. Here the CDR3 DNA reads TGTGCCAGCAGTGAAGGAGCTAGCGGGAGAGACGAGCAGTACTTC. This rearrangement joins TRBV2 to TRBJ2-7; 10 bases agree with TRBD2. The CDR3 is 15 residues long. Per germline, CDR1 SNHLY and CDR2 FYNNEI. The J segment lost 5 bases and the V segment lost 1 base, leaving 5 bases of the junction unmatched.

V gene TRBV20-1 combines with J gene TRBJ2-7; 10 bases align to TRBD1. CDR1 DFQATT and CDR2 SNEGSKA come from the germline V gene (reference sequence). With 0 bases clipped from V and 4 bases from J, the junction kept 9 bases outside the gene matches. The CDR3 length is 16 residues. The CDR3: CSARDGGTGVGYEQYF. CDR3 bases: TGCAGTGCTAGAGATGGAGGGACAGGGGTGGGGTACGAGCAGTACTTC.

In this sample, this clonotype turned up many times. The rearrangement uses TRBV6-2 or TRBV6-3 and TRBJ1-5; perhaps TRBD1 as D (5 bases). The length of the CDR3 is 15 residues. Germline V gene sequence: CDR1 MNHEY, CDR2 SVGEGT. With 1 base removed from V and 0 bases from J, the gap between germline ends came to 7 bases. CDR3 DNA: TGTGCCAGCAGTTACTGGGGGAATAGCAATCAGCCCCAGCATTTT. It is translated as CASSYWGNSNQPQHF.

The rearrangement joins TRBV20-1 to TRBJ2-7; TRBD1 matches at 9 bases. CDR3 length: 14 residues. From germline, CDR1 is DFQATT and CDR2 SNEGSKA (reference sequence). The J segment lost 2 bases and the V segment lost 0 bases, leaving 2 bases of the junction unmatched. CDR3 amino acids: CSARDGTGPYEQYF. CDR3 bases: TGCAGTGCTAGAGATGGGACAGGGCCCTACGAGCAGTACTTC.

There are many counts of this clonotype. The chain recombines TRBV14 with TRBJ2-7; 8 nucleotides line up with TRBD1. The CDR3 contains 15 residues. With V trimmed by 4 bases and J by 2 bases, 7 bases remained unmatched. CDR1 SGHDN and CDR2 FVKESK come from the germline V gene. The CDR3 bases are TGTGCCAGCAGCCGAGGACAGGGTGGTACCTACGAGCAGTACTTC. Protein product: CASSRGQGGTYEQYF.

The chain employs TRBV11-2 and TRBJ1-3; the D is unclear. CDR3 length: 14 residues. Germline CDR1 reads SGHAT; CDR2 reads FQNNGV. V was pared by 8 bases and J by 4 bases, with 15 bases between. The chain's CDR3 is CASSRPPGGNTIYF. CDR3 sequence (DNA): TGTGCCAGCTCCCGACCCCCGGGAGGAAACACCATATATTTT.

This clonotype was counted ten times or more. The chain couples TRBV28 to TRBJ1-1; a possible D gene is TRBD1 (6 bases). The CDR3 has 12 amino acids. Germline V gene lookup returns CDR1 MDHEN and CDR2 SYDVKM. Trimming shortened V by 8 bases and J by 12 bases, and 19 bases separated the two germline ends. CDR3 nucleotide sequence: TGTGCCAGCGGCCCGCGAGGGGGGCGAACTTTCTTT. It yields the protein CASGPRGGRTFF.

To note about this clonotype: The conserved final phenylalanine or tryptophan is absent from the CDR3, which likely points to a read error. The genes are TRBV5-1 and TRBJ1-2, with unresolved D. Trimming removed 0 bases at V and 8 bases at J, with 14 bases between. Germline CDR1 SGHRS, CDR2 YFSETQ. The CDR3 spans 14 residues. CDR3 in DNA: TGCGCCAGCAGCTTGGAGGACGGGTTGGGAGGCTACACCTTG. This gives the protein CASSLEDGLGGYTL.

In the case of this clonotype: A much bigger clone sits one base away, suggesting this may be a read error. No conserved phenylalanine or tryptophan ends this CDR3, so it is likely a read error. The gene calls are TRBV5-1 and TRBJ2-3, with TRBD2 matching over 8 bases. In germline, CDR1 is SGHRS, CDR2 YFSETQ. The CDR3 has 15 residues. V lost 4 bases and J lost 1; bases outside the gene matches: 5. The CDR3 DNA is TGCGCCAGCAGCAGAAGCGGGAGTGGCACAGATACGCAGTATTGT. Protein sequence: CASSRSGSGTDTQYC.

This clonotype appeared many times. The genes are TRBV20-1 and TRBJ2-5; D unclear. Trimming took off 2 bases at V and 5 bases at J, with 12 bases between the two ends. The CDR3 spans 13 residues. The V gene's germline CDR1 is DFQATT and CDR2 SNEGSKA (reference sequence). The CDR3 region has the DNA TGCAGTGCTAGACCCCCCCTCGGGGAGACCCAGTACTTC. It specifies CSARPPLGETQYF.

This clonotype was seen ten or more times. The chain links TRBV29-1 to TRBJ1-1; 7 nucleotides match TRBD1. The junction had 4 bases not matched to a gene; V was cut back by 5 bases and J by 1 base. The CDR3 covers 13 residues. Looked up from germline, CDR1 is SQVTM and CDR2 is ANQGSEA. The CDR3 sequence: CSVRRQGNTEAFF. The CDR3 coding sequence is TGCAGCGTTAGGAGACAGGGGAACACTGAAGCTTTCTTT.

The V call is TRBV6-1, the J call TRBJ2-5; weak D call: TRBD2 (5 bases). CDR1 is MNHNS and CDR2 is SASEGT in the germline V gene. The CDR3 runs 15 residues. Trimming stripped 6 bases from V and 0 bases from J, with 14 bases between. The chain's CDR3 is CASRQGSLDQETQYF. CDR3 in DNA: TGTGCCAGCAGACAAGGGTCACTAGACCAAGAGACCCAGTACTTC.

This clonotype has a count of ten or more. The CDR3 DNA reads as TGTGCCTGGAGTGTGACAGGTTTAAGTTATGGCTACACCTTC. Translating gives CAWSVTGLSYGYTF. This chain joins TRBV30 and TRBJ1-2, with D possibly being TRBD1 (6 bases). This CDR3 is built from 14 residues. CDR1 and CDR2 from the germline V gene are GTSNPN and SVGIG (reference sequence). Trimming removed 0 bases from V and 5 bases from J, with 13 bases in between.

This clonotype was counted only a few times. V and J are TRBV4-1 and TRBJ2-7; D may correspond to TRBD1 or TRBD2 (5 bases each). Per germline, CDR1 MGHRA and CDR2 YSYEKL. V gave up 3 bases and J gave up 0 bases, with 12 bases separating them. CDR3 length equals 15 residues. This CDR3 reads CASSQGDGSSYEQYF. CDR3 nucleotides: TGCGCCAGCAGCCAGGGGGACGGTAGCTCCTACGAGCAGTACTTC.

The chain carries TRBV27 and TRBJ1-5; 9 bases agree with TRBD1. The CDR3 runs 18 residues. Trimming at V came to 3 bases and at J to 0 bases, leaving 9 bases not matched to a gene. The germline V gene has CDR1 MNHEY and CDR2 SMNVEV (reference sequence). This CDR3 is CASSFTDRGTNSNQPQHF. CDR3 nucleotide sequence: TGTGCCAGCAGTTTCACAGACAGGGGGACCAATAGCAATCAGCCCCAGCATTTT.

This clonotype was recorded at least ten times. The rearrangement uses TRBV19 and TRBJ1-3, with no clear D. Trimming cost V 9 bases and J 0 bases, with 6 bases left between them. The CDR3 covers 12 residues. Looked up from germline, CDR1 is LNHDA and CDR2 is SQIVND (reference sequence). CDR3 sequence (DNA): TGTGCCAGCGGTCTCTCTGGAAACACCATATATTTT. Translated, it gives CASGLSGNTIYF. Combining the CDR3 with reference TRBV19 and TRBJ1-3 gives the whole variable domain DGGITQSPKYLFRKEGQNVTLSCEQNLNHDAMYWYRQDPGQGLRLIYYSQIVNDFQKGDIAEGYSVSREKKESFPLTVTSAQKNPTAFYLCASGLSGNTIYFGEGSWLTVV.